These 32 T cell receptor beta chains were sequenced from one sample in a study of shared T cell receptors in the human thymus. Clones were sequenced by immunoSEQ multiplex PCR, and TCRdb holds only the in-frame ones, with some missing. The data hold hundreds of thousands of clones, with approximately 83% observed a single time. These data are also associated with another study on human thymus T cells.

The specimen was thymocytes. All receptors derive from a girl less than two years old with a congenital heart defect.

The chain links TRBV28 to TRBJ1-1; D is undetermined. This CDR3 comprises 15 residues. The germline V gene has CDR1 MDHEN and CDR2 SYDVKM. V was clipped by 5 bases and J by 5 bases, with 18 bases between them. CDR3 coding DNA: TGTGCCAGCAGTAAAGAGTGGGTCCCGAGGACTGAAGCTTTCTTT. This encodes CASSKEWVPRTEAFF.

The rearrangement uses TRBV11-2 and TRBJ2-1; 7 bases align to TRBD2. The CDR3 covers 16 residues. Germline CDR1 reads SGHAT; CDR2 reads FQNNGV. Trimming took 2 bases from V and 8 from J; bases not matched to a gene: 12. CDR3 coding DNA: TGTGCCAGCAGCTTAAGTCGCTCGCAGCGGGGCGATGAGCAGTTCTTC. Its protein is CASSLSRSQRGDEQFF. The variable domain in full, with the rest retrieved from reference TRBV11-2 and TRBJ2-1, is EAGVAQSPRYKIIEKRQSVAFWCNPISGHATLYWYQQILGQGPKLLIQFQNNGVVDDSQLPKDRFSAERLKGVDSTLKIQPAKLEDSAVYLCASSLSRSQRGDEQFFGPGTRLTVL.

The rearrangement joins TRBV6-1 to TRBJ1-2; tentatively, D is TRBD1 (6 bases). The CDR3 loop spans 17 amino acids. V was cut by 2 bases and J by 0 bases, with 16 bases left in between. The germline CDR1 and CDR2 sequences are MNHNS and SASEGT. The CDR3 sequence: CASSESNRATPNYGYTF. In nucleotides, the CDR3 is TGTGCCAGCAGTGAAAGTAACAGGGCGACCCCTAACTATGGCTACACCTTC.

The rearrangement uses TRBV28 and TRBJ2-4; tentative D call: TRBD2 (5 bases). This CDR3 is built from 18 residues. Trimming stripped 4 bases from V and 0 bases from J, with 19 bases between. Germline CDR1 is MDHEN and CDR2 is SYDVKM. The CDR3, as DNA: TGTGCCAGCAGTTCAAATACAAAAGCGGACCTAGCCAAAAACATTCAGTACTTC. Amino acids: CASSSNTKADLAKNIQYF.

The gene calls are TRBV2 and TRBJ2-4, with a possible D match to TRBD2 (5 bases). CDR3 length: 13 residues. Trimming pared 6 bases from V and 3 bases from J, leaving 9 bases between. The germline V gene has CDR1 SNHLY and CDR2 FYNNEI. The DNA for the CDR3 is TGTGCCAGCAGCGAGGGTTACAAAAACATTCAGTACTTC. Residues: CASSEGYKNIQYF.

As concerns this clone: Germline and junction disagree at one end, which may indicate a read error. The chain is built from TRBV27 and TRBJ1-6; D may be TRBD1 (5 bases). The CDR3 runs to 17 residues. The V gene's germline CDR1 is MNHEY and CDR2 SMNVEV (reference sequence). CDR3 sequence: CASSSRGFRAEPIPLYF. In DNA form, the CDR3 reads TGTGCCAGCAGTTCCCGAGGATTCAGGGCCGAACCGATACCCCTCTACTTT.

This clone was picked up a small number of times. Here the CDR3 DNA reads TGTGCCAGCAGCCCGCCAGGTGGTGGCTACACCTTC. Its protein product is CASSPPGGGYTF. The chain uses TRBV7-9 and TRBJ1-2, with no clear D. The CDR3 extends over 12 amino acids. V was trimmed by 5 bases and J by 7 bases, leaving 11 bases between them. Germline CDR1 SEHNR, CDR2 FQNEAQ (reference sequence).

The V and J genes are TRBV25-1 and TRBJ2-1; TRBD2 agrees at 9 bases. The CDR3 extends over 18 amino acids. V lost 2 bases, J lost 2 bases, and 10 bases stayed unmatched. The V gene's germline CDR1 is MGHDK and CDR2 SYGVNS. DNA for the CDR3: TGTGCCAGCAGTGAACCGCCCGCTAGCGGGGAACCCTACAATGAGCAGTTCTTC. This translates into CASSEPPASGEPYNEQFF.

J is TRBJ2-2 and V is TRBV4-3, with a tentative D call TRBD1 (5 bases). V was pared by 2 bases and J by 4 bases, with 14 bases between. The V gene's germline CDR1 is LGHNA and CDR2 YSLEER. The CDR3 spans 16 residues. Here the CDR3 reads CASSQPQARSTGELFF. The CDR3 nucleotides are TGCGCCAGCAGCCAACCACAGGCCAGGTCCACCGGGGAGCTGTTTTTT.

This rearrangement joins TRBV6-4 to TRBJ2-2; D gene unclear. Trimming took 2 bases from V and 1 from J, leaving 17 bases between them. CDR3 length equals 18 residues. From germline, CDR1 is MRHNA and CDR2 SNTAGT. For the CDR3, the DNA is TGTGCCAGCAGTGACAAGTATGGGCTGCCCCGGAACACCGGGGAGCTGTTTTTT. Translating gives CASSDKYGLPRNTGELFF.

The chain recombines TRBV7-8 with TRBJ1-5; D call uncertain. The V end lost 4 bases, the J end lost 3 bases, and 4 bases lay between the germline ends. The CDR3 loop spans 12 amino acids. Per the germline V gene, CDR1 is SGHVS and CDR2 is FQNEAQ. The CDR3 bases are TGTGCCAGCAGCTCCCTCAATCAGCCCCAGCATTTT. Protein: CASSSLNQPQHF. The complete variable domain, with remaining parts taken from reference TRBV7-8 and TRBJ1-5, reads GAGVSQSPRYKVAKRGQDVALRCDPISGHVSLFWYQQALGQGPEFLTYFQNEAQLDKSGLPSDRFFAERPEGSVSTLKIQRTQQEDSAVYLCASSSLNQPQHFGDGTRLSIL.

The rearrangement uses TRBV14 and TRBJ2-7, with D possibly TRBD1 on 6 matching bases. Deletions cut 5 bases from V and 2 bases from J, with 22 bases between. The CDR3 spans 17 residues. In germline, CDR1 is SGHDN, CDR2 FVKESK. The CDR3 loop reads CASSAYNGLQGPYEQYF. CDR3 coding DNA: TGTGCCAGCAGCGCATATAACGGCTTACAGGGACCCTACGAGCAGTACTTC. Looking up the rest from reference TRBV14 and TRBJ2-7 gives the full variable domain: EAGVTQFPSHSVIEKGQTVTLRCDPISGHDNLYWYRRVMGKEIKFLLHFVKESKQDESGMPNNRFLAERTGGTYSTLKVQPAELEDSGVYFCASSAYNGLQGPYEQYFGPGTRLTVT.

V and J are TRBV7-8 and TRBJ2-3; tentative D call: TRBD2 (5 bases). The CDR3 length is 16 residues. The germline V and J ends were trimmed by 5 bases and 4 bases, with 19 bases remaining between them. Germline CDR1 and CDR2: SGHVS and FQNEAQ. The CDR3 region has the DNA TGTGCCAGCAGCCTTTCAACGGGGAGACGTTCAGATACGCAGTATTTT. Translation: CASSLSTGRRSDTQYF.

The chain joins TRBV7-2 to TRBJ2-7; D unclear. Trimming removed 5 bases from V and 3 bases from J, with 17 bases in between. The CDR3 spans 15 residues. The germline gives CDR1 SGHTA, CDR2 FQGNSA. CDR3 bases: TGTGCCAGCAGCCTCCCTAGGTCTCACCTCTACGAGCAGTACTTC. It codes for CASSLPRSHLYEQYF.

V gene TRBV15 combines with J gene TRBJ1-4; unclear D gene. Germline V gene lookup returns CDR1 LNHNV and CDR2 YYDKDF (reference sequence). Between the trimmed V and J ends, which lost 8 bases and 6 bases, there was a span of 10 bases. This CDR3 is 12 amino acids long. The CDR3 DNA follows: TGTGCCACCGAAAATAGAGATGAAAAACTGTTTTTT. This codes for CATENRDEKLFF.

The J gene is TRBJ2-5, the V gene TRBV5-1, with a possible D match to TRBD2 (7 bases). Per the germline V gene, CDR1 is SGHRS and CDR2 is YFSETQ. There are 18 residues in the CDR3. V lost 1 base and J 5 bases, leaving 24 bases between the germline ends. In nucleotides, the CDR3 is TGCGCCAGCAGCTTGTTTGGGGGAGGGACATCGAAAGGGGAGACCCAGTACTTC. Its protein product is CASSLFGGGTSKGETQYF.

This chain joins TRBV11-2 and TRBJ1-1, with D maybe TRBD1 (5 bases). This CDR3 contains 19 residues. Germline V gene lookup returns CDR1 SGHAT and CDR2 FQNNGV. V was pared by 5 bases and J by 1 base, with 26 bases between. CDR3 nucleotides: TGTGCCAGCAGCCGGCCCATATGTAGGGGAAAGGTTCCGAACACTGAAGCTTTCTTT. It yields the protein CASSRPICRGKVPNTEAFF.

The chain uses TRBV4-1 and TRBJ1-1, with a tentative D call TRBD1 (5 bases). V lost 0 bases and J lost 10, with 12 bases in between. Germline V gene data show CDR1 as MGHRA and CDR2 as YSYEKL. CDR3 length: 13 amino acids. The CDR3 DNA follows: TGCGCCAGCAGCCAAGATAGGTCAGGGCGAGCTTTCTTT. The encoded protein is CASSQDRSGRAFF.

In its sample, this clone was seen once. The chain uses TRBV28 and TRBJ1-5, with D possibly being TRBD1 (5 bases). The CDR3 consists of 13 residues. CDR1 and CDR2 from the germline V gene are MDHEN and SYDVKM. Trimming took off 0 bases at V and 11 bases at J, with 11 bases between the two ends. For the CDR3, the DNA is TGTGCCAGCAGTTTATGGGACACTTTAGCCCAGCATTTT. This sequence encodes CASSLWDTLAQHF.

The chain carries TRBV11-2 and TRBJ1-6; 11 bases fit TRBD1. Germline V CDR1 and CDR2: SGHAT, FQNNGV. This CDR3 is built from 14 residues. J gave up 6 bases and V 11 bases, and 6 bases lay outside the gene matches. The CDR3 is CAGRDRGFNSPLHF. The CDR3 DNA is TGTGCCGGCCGGGACAGGGGGTTTAATTCACCCCTCCACTTT.

The V call is TRBV5-1, the J call TRBJ1-6; tentative D call: TRBD1 (6 bases). Germline V lookup: CDR1 SGHRS, CDR2 YFSETQ. Between the trimmed V and J ends, which lost 0 bases and 2 bases, there was a span of 9 bases. This CDR3 has 16 residues. CDR3 bases: TGCGCCAGCAGCTTGGTTGAGGGGGCCTATAATTCACCCCTCCACTTT. Residues: CASSLVEGAYNSPLHF.

The CDR3: CASRGRFNSGANVLTF. The CDR3 DNA reads TGTGCCAGTAGGGGCAGGTTTAACTCTGGGGCCAACGTCCTGACTTTC. J is TRBJ2-6 and V is TRBV19; no definite D call. Germline V gene data show CDR1 as LNHDA and CDR2 as SQIVND (reference sequence). The V end was cut by 6 bases, the J end by 0 bases, with 12 bases between. The CDR3 has 16 amino acids.

The V gene is TRBV5-1, the J gene TRBJ2-5; TRBD1 agrees at 7 bases. J gave up 4 bases and V 3 bases, and 6 bases lay outside the gene matches. This CDR3 region has 14 residues. The germline CDR1 and CDR2 sequences are SGHRS and YFSETQ. As DNA, the CDR3 is TGCGCCAGCAGCTATTGTAGGGGGCGAGAGACCCAGTACTTC. Encoded protein: CASSYCRGRETQYF.

V and J are TRBV28 and TRBJ1-5; D may be TRBD1 (5 bases). The germline V and J ends were trimmed by 0 bases and 1 base, with 13 bases remaining between them. Germline CDR1 MDHEN, CDR2 SYDVKM. The CDR3 extends over 17 amino acids. Written as DNA, the CDR3 is TGTGCCAGCAGTTTATGGGGGCAGGTACGCAGCAATCAGCCCCAGCATTTT. Encoded protein: CASSLWGQVRSNQPQHF.

The rearrangement joins TRBV4-3 to TRBJ2-5, with 8 bases fitting TRBD2. Per germline, CDR1 LGHNA and CDR2 YSLEER. Trimming cost V 4 bases and J 5 bases; bases outside gene matches: 6. The CDR3 length is 14 residues. In DNA form, the CDR3 reads TGCGCCAGCAGCCCCCGGGGGGGGCATGAGACCCAGTACTTC. Amino acids: CASSPRGGHETQYF.

This rearrangement joins TRBV15 to TRBJ1-5; D unclear. With 8 bases removed from V and 0 bases from J, the gap between germline ends came to 8 bases. In germline, CDR1 is LNHNV, CDR2 YYDKDF (reference sequence). CDR3 length: 13 residues. The CDR3: CATRGISNQPQHF. As DNA, the CDR3 is TGTGCCACCCGGGGAATTAGCAATCAGCCCCAGCATTTT.

This clone appeared once. The chain combines TRBV5-4 with TRBJ2-3, with 10 positions matching TRBD1. The CDR3 runs to 18 residues. Germline values: CDR1 SGHNT, CDR2 YYREEE (reference sequence). The ends lost 4 bases at V and 0 bases at J; junction bases unmatched: 11. CDR3 DNA: TGTGCCAGCAGCCTGGACCGGGACAGGGGACGGAGCACAGATACGCAGTATTTT. Its protein product is CASSLDRDRGRSTDTQYF.

The chain is built from TRBV19 and TRBJ1-5; TRBD1 is a possible D gene (6 bases). Germline values: CDR1 LNHDA, CDR2 SQIVND (reference sequence). This CDR3 comprises 14 residues. The V and J ends lost 3 bases and 7 bases respectively, with 13 bases between them. CDR3 region: CASSMLTGRQPQHF. CDR3 nucleotides: TGTGCCAGTAGTATGCTGACAGGTCGACAGCCCCAGCATTTT.

This chain links TRBV14 with TRBJ1-1; 7 bases map to TRBD1. Germline V CDR1 and CDR2: SGHDN, FVKESK. This CDR3 is built from 15 residues. V shed 4 bases and J 5 bases; nucleotides not matched to a gene: 10. The CDR3 sequence: CASSPPGIRGTEAFF. The DNA of the CDR3 is TGTGCCAGCAGCCCCCCCGGAATCAGGGGGACTGAAGCTTTCTTT.

The chain joins TRBV6-1 to TRBJ1-2; 8 nucleotides agree with TRBD1. CDR3 size: 13 residues. Looked up from germline, CDR1 is MNHNS and CDR2 is SASEGT. Germline trimming cut 6 bases from V and 7 bases from J; bases unmatched to any gene: 7. CDR3 sequence reads: CASRVTGGRGYTF. The CDR3 DNA follows: TGTGCCAGCAGAGTAACAGGGGGACGTGGCTACACCTTC.

The chain joins TRBV29-1 to TRBJ1-2, with TRBD1 matching 7 bases. This CDR3 has 12 amino acids. J was trimmed by 7 bases and V by 7 bases; bases with no gene match: 9. Germline assignment: CDR1 SQVTM and CDR2 ANQGSEA. The CDR3 region has the DNA TGCAGCGCACCCACAGGGGCCTCTGGCTACACCTTC. It specifies CSAPTGASGYTF. Filled out from reference TRBV29-1 and TRBJ1-2, the complete variable domain reads SAVISQKPSRDICQRGTSLTIQCQVDSQVTMMFWYRQQPGQSLTLIATANQGSEATYESGFVIDKFPISRPNLTFSTLTVSNMSPEDSSIYLCSAPTGASGYTFGSGTRLTVV.

CDR3: CASSPSGGTDTQYF. The CDR3 region has the DNA TGTGCCAGCAGCCCGAGCGGGGGGACAGATACGCAGTATTTT. The chain combines TRBV6-6 with TRBJ2-3; 9 bases agree with TRBD2. CDR1 is MNHNY, CDR2 SVGAGI, per germline (reference sequence). CDR3 length: 14 amino acids. V trimming: 6 bases; J trimming: 3 bases; junction bases outside the gene matches: 4.